The clone carrying this T cell receptor (beta chain) came up once. This entry is derived from a study of cytomegalovirus exposure and HLA in healthy donors. The primer mix had 60 Vbeta and 13 Jbeta primers. Profiled with immunoSEQ multiplex PCR; TCRdb holds only in-frame clones, not every one. The profile covers over 100,000 clones, with 77% appearing a single time and roughly 9.1% taken by the ten largest. Germline assignment: CDR1 MNHEY and CDR2 SMNVEV (reference sequence). Trimming at V came to 5 bases and at J to 3 bases, leaving 9 bases not matched to a gene. This CDR3 region has 15 residues. The genes are TRBV27 and TRBJ2-7; 8 bases align to TRBD1. The origin of this receptor is a male donor in good health and CMV-seropositive. Sequencing was performed on PBMCs. The CDR3 sequence: CASSMTRTGIYEQYF. CDR3 in DNA: TGTGCCAGCAGTATGACTCGGACAGGGATCTACGAGCAGTACTTC.